The 27 T cell receptor beta chains in this list originate from one sample, sequenced in a study of spatial heterogeneity in lung cancer. The study's findings and limits: Tracking of tumor mutation counts was seen in expanded intratumoral alpha and beta TCR counts.

Sample time point: sample taken at primary tumor resection. For these receptors, no antigen is known. TCRdb independently ran MiXCR on the 5' RACE reads; one entry per CDR3 protein. The data hold some 15,000 distinct CDR3 sequences, with approximately 4.8% observed a single time. The sequencing here drew on lung tumor tissue, taken at surgery. These receptors all come from a female donor with early-stage non-small cell lung cancer.

To note about this clonotype: This beta chain turned up in a library designed for alpha chains; as an off-target read, its abundance says little. DNA for the CDR3: TGTGCCAGCAGTCTCCAGCTCCCCGACAGTTCGAACACCGGGGAGCTGTTTTTT. Its translation: CASSLQLPDSSNTGELFF. V gene TRBV11-1 combines with J gene TRBJ2-2; a weak D match, TRBD1 (5 bases). Germline V lookup: CDR1 SGHAT, CDR2 FQDESV (reference sequence). There are 18 residues in the CDR3. Deletions cut 6 bases from V and 0 bases from J, with 20 bases between.

In its sample, this clonotype ranks as medium-sized. The size of this beta chain means little, since it is a stray read in a library made for alpha chains. V usage is TRBV5-8 and J usage is TRBJ1-2; D perhaps matches TRBD1 (6 bases). The length of the CDR3 is 16 residues. V lost 3 bases to trimming and J lost 7 bases, with 22 bases between them. Per the germline V gene, CDR1 is SGHTS and CDR2 is YDEGEE. This CDR3 reads CASSSQMGGLARGYTF. CDR3 DNA sequence: TGTGCCAGCAGCTCCCAGATGGGGGGGCTGGCGCGTGGCTACACCTTC.

This clonotype was picked up many times. A library made for alpha chains picked up this beta chain off target, so its size means little. The V call is TRBV27, the J call TRBJ2-2, with TRBD1 identical over 10 bases. V gave up 6 bases and J gave up 4 bases; unmatched junction bases: 14. The CDR3 loop spans 18 amino acids. Germline V gene sequence: CDR1 MNHEY, CDR2 SMNVEV (reference sequence). The CDR3 DNA follows: TGTGCCAGCAGCAATCTATTCCGGGACAGGGGATCCACCGGGGAGCTGTTTTTT. Protein sequence: CASSNLFRDRGSTGELFF.

At least ten counts were recorded for this clonotype. This beta chain slipped into a library made for alpha chains as a stray read, so its size is not meaningful. The V and J genes are TRBV7-9 and TRBJ2-7, with 8 nucleotides matching TRBD1. The germline V gene has CDR1 SEHNR and CDR2 FQNEAQ (reference sequence). The trim removed 5 bases at V and 10 bases at J, leaving 13 bases unmatched. The CDR3 runs 14 residues. CDR3 in amino acids: CASSSPAGGAIQYF. CDR3 in DNA: TGTGCCAGCAGCAGTCCGGCAGGGGGCGCCATACAGTACTTC.

Many counts were recorded for this clonotype. Germline and junction disagree at one end, which may indicate a read error. Since the library was made to target alpha chains, this beta chain is a stray read and its abundance is not meaningful. The rearrangement uses TRBV6-2 or TRBV6-3 and TRBJ1-1; weak D call: TRBD1 (5 bases). Germline V CDR1 and CDR2: MNHEY, SVGEGT. The CDR3 length is 14 residues. The CDR3 DNA sequence: TGTGCCAGCAGTTACACTGGGGGGAACCCTGAAGCTTTCTTT. It yields the protein CASSYTGGNPEAFF.

This clonotype was counted at least ten times. This beta chain turned up in a library designed for alpha chains; as an off-target read, its abundance says little. The chain couples TRBV7-2 to TRBJ1-2; D is unresolved. Germline CDR1 SGHTA, CDR2 FQGNSA. The CDR3 covers 13 residues. V shed 1 base and J shed 6 bases, with 9 bases lying between them. CDR3 amino acids: CASSLEIYHGYTF. DNA of the CDR3: TGTGCCAGCAGCTTAGAAATATACCATGGCTACACCTTC.

This clonotype was seen at least ten times. The library was built for alpha chains, so this beta chain is an off-target read and its size means little. The chain has TRBV6-5 and TRBJ2-6; 7 nucleotides match TRBD2. With V trimmed by 9 bases and J by 4 bases, 3 bases remained unmatched. The length of the CDR3 is 13 residues. Germline V gives CDR1 MNHEY, CDR2 SVGAGI. The CDR3 spells CASLAVGANVLTF. In nucleotides, the CDR3 is TGTGCCAGTCTAGCGGTAGGGGCCAACGTCCTGACTTTC.

This clonotype was recorded at least ten times. For a library built for alpha chains, this beta chain is a stray read; little rests on its size. The V gene is TRBV7-6, the J gene TRBJ2-7, with 8 bases that match TRBD1. The CDR3 is 15 amino acids. The junction had 5 bases not matched to a gene; V was cut back by 4 bases and J by 0 bases. Per germline, CDR1 SGHVS and CDR2 FNYEAQ. CDR3 nucleotides: TGTGCCAGCAGCTCTGGACAGGGCAACTCCTACGAGCAGTACTTC. This sequence encodes CASSSGQGNSYEQYF. The full variable domain, completed using reference TRBV7-6 and TRBJ2-7, is GAGVSQSPRYKVTKRGQDVALRCDPISGHVSLYWYRQALGQGPEFLTYFNYEAQQDKSGLPNDRFSAERPEGSISTLTIQRTEQRDSAMYRCASSSGQGNSYEQYFGPGTRLTVT.

This clonotype showed up just a few times. Since it is a stray read in a library aimed at alpha chains, this beta chain has a size that is not meaningful. The chain's CDR3 is CASSWDTMNSNQPQHF. DNA of the CDR3: TGCGCCAGCAGCTGGGACACCATGAATAGCAATCAGCCCCAGCATTTT. J is TRBJ1-5 and V is TRBV4-1, with D possibly being TRBD1 (6 bases). Looked up from germline, CDR1 is MGHRA and CDR2 is YSYEKL. V was clipped by 5 bases and J by 0 bases, with 14 bases between them. The CDR3 length is 16 residues.

Note on this clonotype: Since the library was made to target alpha chains, this beta chain is a stray read and its abundance is not meaningful. The CDR3 region has the DNA TGTGCCAGCAGCCCGGACAGTACAGAGCAGTACTTC. Translating it yields CASSPDSTEQYF. V and J are TRBV7-2 and TRBJ2-7; D possibly corresponds to TRBD1 (6 bases). The CDR3 has 12 residues. V lost 5 bases to trimming and J lost 7 bases, with 12 bases between them. Germline V gene sequence: CDR1 SGHTA, CDR2 FQGNSA.

This clonotype was seen a few times. This beta chain is an off-target read within a library intended for alpha chains, so its frequency means little. The rearrangement uses TRBV28 and TRBJ1-3; no firm D call. Germline V gene lookup returns CDR1 MDHEN and CDR2 SYDVKM. This CDR3 comprises 13 residues. Trimming took 5 bases from V and 4 from J, leaving 9 bases between them. This CDR3 reads CASSTAGGNTIYF. Written as DNA, the CDR3 is TGTGCCAGCAGTACCGCGGGGGGAAACACCATATATTTT.

On this clonotype itself: Within a library made for alpha chains, this beta chain is off target, and its count is uninformative. J is TRBJ1-2 and V is TRBV7-9; D might be TRBD1 (6 bases). The CDR3 extends over 15 amino acids. Trimming pared 4 bases from V and 4 bases from J, leaving 16 bases between. The V gene's germline CDR1 is SEHNR and CDR2 FQNEAQ (reference sequence). The CDR3 here is CASSSRSPGAYGYTF. CDR3 nucleotides: TGTGCCAGCAGCTCCCGGAGCCCGGGGGCCTATGGCTACACCTTC.

This clonotype was seen at least ten times. For a library built for alpha chains, this beta chain is a stray read; little rests on its size. This sequence joins TRBV20-1 and TRBJ2-6, with 7 bases lining up with TRBD1. The CDR3 contains 16 residues. Germline V gene sequence: CDR1 DFQATT, CDR2 SNEGSKA (reference sequence). V lost 4 bases and J lost 4; bases outside the gene matches: 10. Here the CDR3 reads CSATDRSVGGANVLTF. CDR3 DNA sequence: TGCAGTGCTACGGACAGGAGCGTGGGAGGGGCCAACGTCCTGACTTTC.

This clonotype has a handful of counts. This beta chain came through as a stray read in a library set up for alpha chains, and its size says little. J is TRBJ2-3 and V is TRBV9, with 12 bases that match TRBD2. After removal of 0 bases from V and 4 bases from J, the junction contained 3 bases not matched to a gene. The CDR3 is 16 amino acids. CDR1 and CDR2 from the germline V gene are SGDLS and YYNGEE. The CDR3 region has the DNA TGTGCCAGCAGCGTAGTGCTAGCGGGGGGGCCAGATACGCAGTATTTT. It is translated as CASSVVLAGGPDTQYF.

This clonotype was observed many times. This beta chain was picked up by a library intended for alpha chains and is off target, so its count carries little meaning. The chain is built from TRBV7-2 and TRBJ1-6; 10 nucleotides line up with TRBD1. There are 14 residues in the CDR3. With 6 bases clipped from V and 8 bases from J, the junction kept 4 bases outside the gene matches. Germline V gives CDR1 SGHTA, CDR2 FQGNSA. The CDR3 region has the DNA TGTGCCAGCAGGCGAGGGACAGGGGATTCACCCCTCCACTTT. Residues: CASRRGTGDSPLHF.

Ten or more counts support this clonotype. This beta chain lies outside the target of a library built for alpha chains; its clone size means little. The V and J genes are TRBV21-1 and TRBJ2-7. TRBV21-1 has pseudogene status. The CDR3 is 12 amino acids. CDR3 bases: TGTGAGGTACAGAGATCCTCCTACGAGCAGTACTTC. Protein: CEVQRSSYEQYF.

This clonotype was seen at least ten times. As an off-target read in a library built for alpha chains, this beta chain has a frequency of little significance. This sequence joins TRBV6-5 and TRBJ2-5, with 7 bases identical to TRBD2. The germline V gene has CDR1 MNHEY and CDR2 SVGAGI. With V trimmed by 4 bases and J by 0 bases, 11 bases remained unmatched. The CDR3 spans 17 residues. The CDR3 sequence: CASSFRWGGLYQETQYF. CDR3 nucleotide sequence: TGTGCCAGCAGTTTCAGGTGGGGGGGATTGTACCAAGAGACCCAGTACTTC.

In its sample, this clonotype was seen many times. This beta chain lies outside the target of a library built for alpha chains; its clone size means little. The chain employs TRBV7-2 and TRBJ2-1, with D perhaps TRBD1 (5 bases). The CDR3 totals 14 residues. Between the trimmed V and J ends, which lost 2 bases and 8 bases, there was a span of 13 bases. Germline CDR1 is SGHTA and CDR2 is FQGNSA. CDR3 residues: CASSLSQQGHEQFF. Here the CDR3 DNA reads TGTGCCAGCAGCTTATCTCAGCAGGGCCATGAGCAGTTCTTC.

This clonotype appeared many times. Since it is a stray read in a library aimed at alpha chains, this beta chain has a size that is not meaningful. V and J are TRBV11-2 and TRBJ1-5; D unresolved. The CDR3 is 14 amino acids. Germline V gene data show CDR1 as SGHAT and CDR2 as FQNNGV. V shed 4 bases and J shed 3 bases, with 10 bases lying between them. The CDR3 coding sequence is TGTGCCAGCAGCTCCTGGGCCACCAATCAGCCCCAGCATTTT. Amino acid sequence: CASSSWATNQPQHF.

The sample holds many counts of this clonotype. This beta chain was picked up by a library intended for alpha chains and is off target, so its count carries little meaning. J is TRBJ2-5 and V is TRBV7-8, with TRBD2 matching 16 bases. In germline, CDR1 is SGHVS, CDR2 FQNEAQ. This CDR3 is 16 amino acids long. The junction had 2 bases not matched to a gene; V was cut back by 3 bases and J by 4 bases. The CDR3 spells CASSFGTSGGVETQYF. For the CDR3, the DNA is TGTGCCAGCAGCTTCGGGACTAGCGGGGGGGTAGAGACCCAGTACTTC.

There are many counts of this clonotype. A library prepared for alpha chains yielded this beta chain as an off-target read; its size is of little meaning. V and J are TRBV6-1 and TRBJ1-6; 10 positions agree with TRBD1. V dropped 10 bases and J dropped 7; count of bases not matched to a gene: 7. CDR1 and CDR2 (germline): MNHNS, SASEGT. There are 14 residues in the CDR3. The CDR3 region is CATLRDRGNSPLHF. In nucleotides, the CDR3 is TGTGCCACCCTCCGGGACAGGGGAAATTCACCCCTCCACTTT.

This clonotype was seen at least ten times. This beta chain is an off-target read within a library intended for alpha chains, so its frequency means little. CDR3 residues: CASSLMGTGEETQYF. CDR3 DNA sequence: TGCGCCAGCAGCTTAATGGGCACAGGAGAAGAGACCCAGTACTTC. This sequence joins TRBV5-1 and TRBJ2-5; possibly TRBD1 for D (5 bases). Trimming took 2 bases from V and 3 from J, leaving 14 bases between them. There are 15 residues in the CDR3. Germline V CDR1 and CDR2: SGHRS, YFSETQ.

By share of the sample, this clonotype is medium-sized (0.01 to 0.1%). This beta chain was picked up by a library intended for alpha chains and is off target, so its count carries little meaning. The chain is built from TRBV28 and TRBJ2-3, with 11 bases aligning to TRBD2. With 8 bases clipped from V and 6 bases from J, the junction kept 7 bases outside the gene matches. The CDR3 is 14 residues long. Per the germline V gene, CDR1 is MDHEN and CDR2 is SYDVKM. The CDR3 spells CASRSGGAADTQYF. CDR3 in DNA: TGTGCCAGCCGTAGCGGGGGGGCCGCTGATACGCAGTATTTT.

This clonotype appeared many times. For a library built for alpha chains, this beta chain is a stray read; little rests on its size. The chain carries TRBV12-3 or TRBV12-4 and TRBJ1-3; possibly TRBD1 for D (5 bases). The ends were cut back, 6 bases at V and 1 base at J, with 16 bases in the middle. The CDR3 runs to 16 residues. In nucleotides, the CDR3 is TGTGCCAGCAGATCCGGGGACTTCACTTCTGGAAACACCATATATTTT. It translates to CASRSGDFTSGNTIYF.

This clonotype was found many times. For a library built for alpha chains, this beta chain is a stray read; little rests on its size. The chain is built from TRBV7-9 and TRBJ2-1, with TRBD2 matching 12 bases. The CDR3 sequence is 16 residues long. In germline, CDR1 is SEHNR, CDR2 FQNEAQ (reference sequence). Germline trimming cut 0 bases from V and 7 bases from J; bases unmatched to any gene: 4. CDR3 residues: CASSLAAGLAGNEQFF. In DNA form, the CDR3 reads TGTGCCAGCAGCTTAGCCGCAGGACTAGCGGGAAATGAGCAGTTCTTC.

In this sample, this clonotype turned up many times. The library was built for alpha chains, so this beta chain is an off-target read and its size means little. In DNA form, the CDR3 reads TGTGCCAGCAGTATCCTGGGACATGAAGAGACCCAGTACTTC. This sequence encodes CASSILGHEETQYF. V gene TRBV28 combines with J gene TRBJ2-5, with TRBD1 as a possible D gene (6 bases). Trimming took off 5 bases at V and 3 bases at J, with 13 bases between the two ends. This CDR3 region has 14 residues. Germline loops: CDR1 MDHEN, CDR2 SYDVKM.

This clonotype was seen ten or more times. The library was designed around alpha chains, so this beta chain is a stray read whose abundance carries little weight. The chain couples TRBV5-1 to TRBJ1-2, with D possibly matching TRBD1 (5 bases). The CDR3 spans 17 residues. The germline CDR1 and CDR2 sequences are SGHRS and YFSETQ. V lost 0 bases and J 6 bases, leaving 21 bases between the germline ends. The CDR3 region is CASSLEGRAFPGDGYTF. The CDR3 DNA reads as TGCGCCAGCAGCTTGGAGGGGAGGGCCTTCCCCGGTGATGGCTACACCTTC.